Each of the 28 T cell receptor beta chains below was sequenced from the same sample in a study of siplizumab effects on memory and regulatory T cells. Generated by immunoSEQ multiplex PCR, the TCRdb table keeps only in-frame clones and is missing some. Of approximately 75,000 clones listed, 93% are singletons. Sequenced material: CD8+ T cells sorted from blood. The source is a human donor in good health.

The rearrangement joins TRBV5-1 to TRBJ2-7; 7 nucleotides match TRBD1. The ends lost 4 bases at V and 4 bases at J; junction bases unmatched: 8. The CDR3 loop spans 14 amino acids. The germline V gene has CDR1 SGHRS and CDR2 YFSETQ. The CDR3 nucleotides are TGCGCCAGCAGCCCCGGGACAGAAGGATACGAGCAGTACTTC. Protein product: CASSPGTEGYEQYF.

The chain links TRBV11-2 to TRBJ2-5; D unresolved. Trimming removed 1 base at V and 1 base at J, with 7 bases between. CDR3 length equals 14 residues. Germline lookup yields CDR1 SGHAT and CDR2 FQNNGV. CDR3 DNA: TGTGCCAGCAGCTTAGTTGGCTTCCAAGAGACCCAGTACTTC. Translated, it gives CASSLVGFQETQYF.

The V gene is TRBV6-5, the J gene TRBJ2-3; 9 bases are shared with TRBD1. The CDR3 contains 14 residues. Germline lookup yields CDR1 MNHEY and CDR2 SVGAGI. The ends lost 6 bases at V and 6 bases at J; junction bases unmatched: 7. Here the CDR3 reads CASRPGQGIDTQYF. DNA for the CDR3: TGTGCCAGCAGACCCGGACAGGGGATCGATACGCAGTATTTT.

This clone is deemed medium-sized. This chain joins TRBV2 and TRBJ2-7; perhaps TRBD1 as D (6 bases). The length of the CDR3 is 15 residues. The V end lost 5 bases, the J end lost 3 bases, and 17 bases lay between the germline ends. Germline V gene lookup returns CDR1 SNHLY and CDR2 FYNNEI. The CDR3 sequence: CASSYETGPLYEQYF. In DNA, the CDR3 is TGTGCCAGCAGTTACGAGACAGGCCCCCTCTACGAGCAGTACTTC.

The chain uses TRBV11-2 and TRBJ2-5; D possibly uses TRBD1 or TRBD2 (5 bases each). Germline V gene sequence: CDR1 SGHAT, CDR2 FQNNGV. Deletions cut 3 bases from V and 5 bases from J, with 19 bases between. The CDR3 loop spans 16 amino acids. The CDR3 sequence: CASSLGGWGSGETQYF. The CDR3 nucleotides read TGTGCCAGCAGCTTGGGTGGTTGGGGGTCAGGGGAGACCCAGTACTTC. The full variable domain, its missing parts supplied by reference TRBV11-2 and TRBJ2-5, is EAGVAQSPRYKIIEKRQSVAFWCNPISGHATLYWYQQILGQGPKLLIQFQNNGVVDDSQLPKDRFSAERLKGVDSTLKIQPAKLEDSAVYLCASSLGGWGSGETQYFGPGTRLLVL.

This chain joins TRBV7-2 and TRBJ1-5; D may be TRBD1 (5 bases). With 2 bases removed from V and 7 bases from J, the gap between germline ends came to 15 bases. There are 15 residues in the CDR3. Per the germline V gene, CDR1 is SGHTA and CDR2 is FQGNSA. The CDR3 region has the DNA TGTGCCAGCAGCTTATACGCCGGGGCCCAGCAGCCCCAGCATTTT. It specifies CASSLYAGAQQPQHF.

The rearrangement links TRBV18 to TRBJ2-5; unclear D gene. The V gene's germline CDR1 is KGHSH and CDR2 LQKENI. Trimming took 2 bases from V and 2 from J, leaving 9 bases between them. This CDR3 spans 14 amino acids. The CDR3 region has the DNA TGTGCCAGCTCACCAACGAGCGAGCAAGAGACCCAGTACTTC. Translating gives CASSPTSEQETQYF. The whole variable domain, remainder taken from reference TRBV18 and TRBJ2-5, is NAGVMQNPRHLVRRRGQEARLRCSPMKGHSHVYWYRQLPEEGLKFMVYLQKENIIDESGMPKERFSAEFPKEGPSILRIQQVVRGDSAAYFCASSPTSEQETQYFGPGTRLLVL.

J is TRBJ1-5 and V is TRBV15; D is unclear. Trimming removed 3 bases from V and 3 bases from J, with 18 bases in between. Germline V gene sequence: CDR1 LNHNV, CDR2 YYDKDF (reference sequence). The CDR3 runs 17 residues. This CDR3 is CATSRPPSSMDNQPQHF. CDR3 coding DNA: TGTGCCACCAGCAGGCCTCCCTCGAGCATGGACAATCAGCCCCAGCATTTT.

This chain uses TRBV5-4 with TRBJ2-5; 8 bases agree with TRBD2. The J segment lost 5 bases and the V segment lost 2 bases, leaving 5 bases of the junction unmatched. This CDR3 comprises 14 residues. The germline gives CDR1 SGHNT, CDR2 YYREEE (reference sequence). The DNA of the CDR3 is TGTGCCAGCAGCTTCGGGGGGGGCCCCGAGACCCAGTACTTC. Its translation: CASSFGGGPETQYF.

CDR3 in DNA: TGTGCCAGCAGCTCAGGGGGGACTGAAGCTTTCTTT. It translates to CASSSGGTEAFF. This chain connects TRBV7-9 to TRBJ1-1; TRBD1 matches 7 bases. Germline CDR1 is SEHNR and CDR2 is FQNEAQ (reference sequence). This CDR3 spans 12 amino acids. The trim removed 4 bases at V and 5 bases at J, leaving 1 base unmatched.

The V gene is TRBV13, the J gene TRBJ2-3, with TRBD2 as a possible D gene (5 bases). The V end was cut by 0 bases, the J end by 8 bases, with 9 bases between. Germline-derived CDR1 and CDR2 are PRHDT and FYEKMQ (reference sequence). This CDR3 is 13 amino acids long. The CDR3 here is CASSLGGEGTQYF. DNA for the CDR3: TGTGCCAGCAGCTTAGGTGGAGAGGGTACGCAGTATTTT.

CDR3: CASSQQTGGSYEQYF. The CDR3 DNA is TGCGCCAGCAGCCAACAGACAGGGGGCTCATACGAGCAGTACTTC. The chain couples TRBV4-1 to TRBJ2-7; 10 nucleotides align to TRBD1. With V trimmed by 2 bases and J by 4 bases, 5 bases remained unmatched. The CDR3 is 15 amino acids. Looked up from germline, CDR1 is MGHRA and CDR2 is YSYEKL.

The rearrangement joins TRBV14 to TRBJ1-6, with TRBD1 as a possible D gene (5 bases). V was clipped by 0 bases and J by 11 bases, with 23 bases between them. The CDR3 totals 18 residues. Germline V lookup: CDR1 SGHDN, CDR2 FVKESK. CDR3 coding DNA: TGTGCCAGCAGCCAAGAAAGGAAGTGGCACAGGCTTGAGCCACCCCTCCACTTT. It specifies CASSQERKWHRLEPPLHF.

The genes are TRBV4-1 and TRBJ2-7, with D hard to call. CDR1 MGHRA and CDR2 YSYEKL come from the germline V gene. This CDR3 contains 14 residues. Trimming stripped 0 bases from V and 4 bases from J, with 10 bases between. The CDR3 protein is CASSQESGTYEQYF. As DNA, the CDR3 is TGCGCCAGCAGCCAAGAGTCGGGCACGTACGAGCAGTACTTC.

The gene calls are TRBV6-1 and TRBJ2-5; 7 nucleotides agree with TRBD1. This CDR3 contains 16 residues. Losses at the gene ends were 4 bases for V and 4 bases for J; bases not matched to a gene: 12. The germline V gene encodes CDR1 MNHNS and CDR2 SASEGT. The CDR3 DNA is TGTGCCAGCAGTGCGACCTTAGGGACAGCATTAGAGACCCAGTACTTC. Translation: CASSATLGTALETQYF.

The chain couples TRBV27 to TRBJ2-7, with 8 bases aligning to TRBD1. Germline CDR1 is MNHEY and CDR2 is SMNVEV (reference sequence). The V gene end was trimmed by 3 bases and the J gene end by 5 bases; junction bases not matched to a gene: 6. The CDR3 covers 14 residues. CDR3 coding DNA: TGTGCCAGCAGTTTCACACCGGGACAGGACGAGCAGTACTTC. Translated, it gives CASSFTPGQDEQYF.

The chain combines TRBV30 with TRBJ2-3, with 11 bases lining up with TRBD2. In germline, CDR1 is GTSNPN, CDR2 SVGIG (reference sequence). The CDR3 totals 15 residues. The J segment lost 3 bases and the V segment lost 5 bases, leaving 7 bases of the junction unmatched. The CDR3 reads CAWAYLAGGTDTQYF. The CDR3 DNA sequence: TGTGCCTGGGCCTACTTAGCGGGGGGGACAGATACGCAGTATTTT.

The gene calls are TRBV25-1 and TRBJ2-7; a weak D match, TRBD1 (6 bases). With 4 bases removed from V and 7 bases from J, the gap between germline ends came to 8 bases. In germline, CDR1 is MGHDK, CDR2 SYGVNS. The CDR3 is 11 amino acids. CDR3 nucleotides: TGTGCCAGCAGTGGAACAGGGGAGCAGTACTTC. Protein sequence: CASSGTGEQYF.

This sequence joins TRBV29-1 and TRBJ1-4, with D possibly TRBD1 on 6 matching bases. This CDR3 contains 15 residues. Germline V lookup: CDR1 SQVTM, CDR2 ANQGSEA. With 0 bases removed from V and 5 bases from J, the gap between germline ends came to 13 bases. The CDR3 is CSVEEEQGLNEKLFF. Here the CDR3 DNA reads TGCAGCGTTGAAGAAGAACAGGGATTGAATGAAAAACTGTTTTTT.

The chain links TRBV7-2 to TRBJ2-1; D possibly corresponds to TRBD2 (6 bases). The germline V and J ends were trimmed by 3 bases and 0 bases, with 6 bases remaining between them. The CDR3 length is 14 residues. Germline V gene data show CDR1 as SGHTA and CDR2 as FQGNSA. The CDR3 loop is CASSFGGSYNEQFF. CDR3 DNA sequence: TGTGCCAGCAGCTTCGGGGGCTCCTACAATGAGCAGTTCTTC.

This chain uses TRBV30 with TRBJ2-3; 15 nucleotides agree with TRBD2. The germline CDR1 and CDR2 sequences are GTSNPN and SVGIG (reference sequence). The V and J ends lost 1 base and 0 bases, in that order; junction bases with no gene match: 5. There are 18 residues in the CDR3. The CDR3 region has the DNA TGTGCCTGGAGTGGAGGACTAGCGGGGGGGGCTAGCACAGATACGCAGTATTTT. Protein sequence: CAWSGGLAGGASTDTQYF.

The rearrangement joins TRBV29-1 to TRBJ1-3; unclear D gene. Trimming cost V 6 bases and J 2 bases, with 14 bases left between them. Germline V gives CDR1 SQVTM, CDR2 ANQGSEA. This CDR3 has 14 amino acids. CDR3 sequence: CSVKEVIAGNTIYF. In DNA, the CDR3 is TGCAGCGTGAAGGAGGTCATAGCTGGAAACACCATATATTTT.

The J gene is TRBJ2-3, the V gene TRBV4-3; D gene uncertain. V lost 1 base, J lost 0 bases, and 14 bases lay in between. Germline CDR1 LGHNA, CDR2 YSLEER. This CDR3 spans 17 amino acids. DNA of the CDR3: TGCGCCAGCAGCCAAGCGGCGAGGAGCGCTAGCACAGATACGCAGTATTTT. Translation gives CASSQAARSASTDTQYF.

The V call is TRBV6-1, the J call TRBJ1-6; 9 bases map to TRBD1. The CDR3 extends over 18 amino acids. Losses at the gene ends were 3 bases for V and 0 bases for J; bases not matched to a gene: 6. The V gene's germline CDR1 is MNHNS and CDR2 SASEGT. CDR3 bases: TGTGCCAGCAGTGACCGGGACAGGGACCTCTCCTATAATTCACCCCTCCACTTT. Encoded protein: CASSDRDRDLSYNSPLHF.

This rearrangement joins TRBV27 to TRBJ1-2, with D maybe TRBD1 (5 bases). The germline V and J ends were trimmed by 6 bases and 0 bases, with 8 bases remaining between them. The germline gives CDR1 MNHEY, CDR2 SMNVEV (reference sequence). This CDR3 is 13 amino acids long. The CDR3 loop is CASSLTANYGYTF. The DNA of the CDR3 is TGTGCCAGCAGCCTGACAGCTAACTATGGCTACACCTTC.

The chain is built from TRBV11-2 and TRBJ2-7; 7 nucleotides match TRBD2. The CDR3 has 17 amino acids. Trimming at V came to 3 bases and at J to 0 bases, leaving 11 bases not matched to a gene. The germline V gene encodes CDR1 SGHAT and CDR2 FQNNGV. The CDR3 is CASSFFGGGSYSYEQYF. The DNA for the CDR3 is TGTGCCAGCAGCTTCTTTGGGGGGGGGTCCTACTCCTACGAGCAGTACTTC.

A remark on this clone: One end of the junction fails to match germline, which may point to a read error. The chain recombines TRBV11-2 with TRBJ1-2; 10 bases are a match to TRBD1. CDR3 length: 15 residues. The germline gives CDR1 SGHAT, CDR2 FQNNGV. This CDR3 reads CASSVDRGLNYGYTF. For the CDR3, the DNA is TGTGCCAGCAGCGTAGACAGGGGGCTCAACTATGGCTACACCTTC. The entire variable domain, with the rest obtained from reference TRBV11-2 and TRBJ1-2, is as follows: EAGVAQSPRYKIIEKRQSVAFWCNPISGHATLYWYQQILGQGPKLLIQFQNNGVVDDSQLPKDRFSAERLKGVDSTLKIQPAKLEDSAVYLCASSVDRGLNYGYTFGSGTRLTVV.

This chain joins TRBV6-5 and TRBJ2-5, with no clear D. CDR1 and CDR2 (germline): MNHEY, SVGAGI. Trimming removed 5 bases from V and 5 bases from J, with 15 bases in between. The CDR3 covers 14 residues. CDR3 DNA sequence: TGTGCCAGCAGTCCGGCCTTATTGGGGGAGACCCAGTACTTC. This translates into CASSPALLGETQYF.